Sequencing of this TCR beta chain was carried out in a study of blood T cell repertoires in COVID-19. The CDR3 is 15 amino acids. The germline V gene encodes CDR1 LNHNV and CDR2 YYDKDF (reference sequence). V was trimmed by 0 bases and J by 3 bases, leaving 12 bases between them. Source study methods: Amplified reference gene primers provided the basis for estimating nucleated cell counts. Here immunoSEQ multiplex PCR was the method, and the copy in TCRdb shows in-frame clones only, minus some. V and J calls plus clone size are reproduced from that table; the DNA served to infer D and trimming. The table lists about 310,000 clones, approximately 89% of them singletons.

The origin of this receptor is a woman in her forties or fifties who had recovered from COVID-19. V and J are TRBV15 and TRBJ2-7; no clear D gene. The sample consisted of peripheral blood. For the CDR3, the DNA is TGTGCCACCAGCAGAGATCCTGGCAGTCGCTACGAGCAGTACTTC. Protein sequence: CATSRDPGSRYEQYF.